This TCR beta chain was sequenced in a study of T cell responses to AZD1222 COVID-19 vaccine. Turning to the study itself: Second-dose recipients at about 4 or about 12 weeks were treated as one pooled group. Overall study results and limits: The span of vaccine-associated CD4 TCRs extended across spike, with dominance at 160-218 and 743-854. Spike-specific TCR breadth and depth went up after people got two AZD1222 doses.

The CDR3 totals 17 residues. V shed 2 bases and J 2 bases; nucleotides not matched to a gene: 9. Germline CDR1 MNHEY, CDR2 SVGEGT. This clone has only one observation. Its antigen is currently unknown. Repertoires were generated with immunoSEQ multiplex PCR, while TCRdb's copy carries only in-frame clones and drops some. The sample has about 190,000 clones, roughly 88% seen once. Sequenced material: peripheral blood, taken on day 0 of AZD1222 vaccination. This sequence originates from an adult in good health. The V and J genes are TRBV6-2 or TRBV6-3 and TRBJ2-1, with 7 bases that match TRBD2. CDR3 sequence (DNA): TGTGCCAGCAGTTACGAGCCCCCTAGCGGACCCTACAATGAGCAGTTCTTC. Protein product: CASSYEPPSGPYNEQFF.